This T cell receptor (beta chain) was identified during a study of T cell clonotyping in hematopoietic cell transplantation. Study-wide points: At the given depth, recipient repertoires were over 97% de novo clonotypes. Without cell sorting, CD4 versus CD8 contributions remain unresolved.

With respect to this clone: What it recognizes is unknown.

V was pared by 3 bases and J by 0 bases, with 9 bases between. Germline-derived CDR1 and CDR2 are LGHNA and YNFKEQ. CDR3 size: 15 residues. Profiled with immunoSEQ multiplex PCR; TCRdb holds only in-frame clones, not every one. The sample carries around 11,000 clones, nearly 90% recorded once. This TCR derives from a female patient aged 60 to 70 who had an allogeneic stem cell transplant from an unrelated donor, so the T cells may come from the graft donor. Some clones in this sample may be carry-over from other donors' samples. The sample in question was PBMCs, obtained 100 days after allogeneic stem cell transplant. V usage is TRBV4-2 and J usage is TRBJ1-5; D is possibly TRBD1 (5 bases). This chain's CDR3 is CASSQAGSSNQPQHF. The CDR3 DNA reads TGTGCCAGCAGCCAGGCAGGGTCTAGCAATCAGCCCCAGCATTTT.